This TCR beta chain was recorded in a study of beta chain features in type 1 diabetes. Whole-study findings and limits: When Type 1 diabetes patients were examined, their TCRB CDR3s proved moderately but significantly shorter in all four CD4+ subsets.

The sample holds a few counts of this clone. Antigen: not known. As every portion of the isolated RNA was reverse transcribed, the sequencing read expressed TCRB transcripts. Only in-frame clones appear in the TCRdb table, and some are missing; sequencing was by immunoSEQ multiplex PCR. The table shows 200,000 to 300,000 clones, with roughly 22% occurring only once. The sample was naive CD4+ T cells from blood. This receptor was obtained from a middle-aged woman with type 1 diabetes.

In DNA form, the CDR3 reads TGTGCCAGCAGCCAGCGGGTCCAAGAGACCCAGTACTTC. Protein product: CASSQRVQETQYF. The chain recombines TRBV14 with TRBJ2-5, with D possibly being TRBD2 (5 bases). CDR3 size: 13 residues. Per germline, CDR1 SGHDN and CDR2 FVKESK. The V end was cut by 3 bases, the J end by 1 base, with 6 bases between.